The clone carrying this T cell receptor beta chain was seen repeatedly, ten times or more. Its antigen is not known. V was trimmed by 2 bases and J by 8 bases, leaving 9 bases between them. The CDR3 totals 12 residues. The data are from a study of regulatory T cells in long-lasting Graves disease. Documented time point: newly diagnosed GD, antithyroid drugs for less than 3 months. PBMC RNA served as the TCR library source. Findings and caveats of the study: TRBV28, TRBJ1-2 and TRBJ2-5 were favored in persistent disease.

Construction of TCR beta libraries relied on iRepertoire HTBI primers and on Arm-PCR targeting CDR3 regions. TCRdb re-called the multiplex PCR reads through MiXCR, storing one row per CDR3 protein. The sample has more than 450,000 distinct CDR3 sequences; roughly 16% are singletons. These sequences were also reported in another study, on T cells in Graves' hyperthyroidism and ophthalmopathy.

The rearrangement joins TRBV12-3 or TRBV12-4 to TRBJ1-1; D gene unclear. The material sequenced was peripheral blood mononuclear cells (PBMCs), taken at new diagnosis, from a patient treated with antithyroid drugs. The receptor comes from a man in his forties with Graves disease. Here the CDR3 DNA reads TGTGCCAGCAGTTTATCGAGTCTAGAAGCTTTCTTT. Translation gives CASSLSSLEAFF.